The T cell receptor (beta chain) described here comes from a study of OX40 agonist ivuxolimab in advanced cancers. Across the whole study: Patients were treated with ivuxolimab, an agonistic anti-OX40 (CD134) antibody. Every 2 weeks, patients got intravenous ivuxolimab at one of six dose levels (0.01-10 mg/kg).

Here immunoSEQ multiplex PCR was the method, and the copy in TCRdb shows in-frame clones only, minus some. Of fewer than 55,000 clones in the sample, 75% to 90% were seen once. The CDR3 runs to 13 residues. The germline V and J ends were trimmed by 4 bases and 9 bases, with 17 bases remaining between them. Germline V gene lookup returns CDR1 SGHNT and CDR2 YYREEE (reference sequence). The chain couples TRBV5-4 to TRBJ2-7; possible D gene TRBD2, 6 bases. The sequencing here drew on CD4+ or CD8+ T cells sorted from blood, taken in a trial of the OX40 agonist ivuxolimab. The clonotype originates from an adult with an advanced solid tumor such as melanoma, head and neck, liver or kidney cancer. The chain's CDR3 is CASSRGSEGVQYF. The CDR3, as DNA: TGTGCCAGCAGCCGGGGGTCGGAAGGGGTGCAGTACTTC.